This record covers a single T cell receptor (beta chain). The sample originates from a study of blood T cell repertoires in COVID-19. Study at large: Acute-phase and convalescent COVID-19 samples originated in the United States, Italy and Spain.

Libraries were prepared by immunoSEQ multiplex PCR; TCRdb keeps only in-frame clonotypes and omits some of them. The sample holds 170,000 or so clones, more than 80% seen once. The recovered donors of Cohort 3 showed two negative PCRs, clearance, or symptom resolution. Per the germline V gene, CDR1 is SGHAT and CDR2 is FQNNGV. The CDR3 has 14 residues. Trimming pared 5 bases from V and 9 bases from J, leaving 17 bases between. Sequenced material: PBMCs or T cells enriched from blood (not recorded which). The chain has TRBV11-2 and TRBJ2-1; TRBD1 is a possible D gene (7 bases). The clonotype comes from a man aged 35 to 55 who had recovered from COVID-19. The CDR3 DNA reads as TGTGCCAGCAGCCAGGGGGGCACTAGCCTTGAGCAGTTCTTC. Amino acids: CASSQGGTSLEQFF.